The sequence of this T cell receptor beta chain was determined in a study of cytomegalovirus exposure and HLA in healthy donors. The study, taken as a whole, reports: Clonal expansion, a later analysis showed, was greater in HLA-associated TCR beta chains than in equally common others. With later analysis, a missense DCLRE1C variant became linked to TCR beta V- and J-gene trimming. Within a later analysis, the majority of CMV-associated TCR beta chains appeared HLA-restricted.

With 60 Vbeta and 13 Jbeta primers, the PCR was carried out. The assay was immunoSEQ multiplex PCR, and TCRdb's table has in-frame clones only and misses some. Among 160,000 or so clones listed, 82% were seen once. A remark on this clone: The antigen remains undetermined.

This sequence was found in a woman in her forties or fifties in good health and CMV-seropositive. Sequencing was carried out using PBMCs.

The CDR3: CAWQRTLEGTEAFF. The CDR3 bases are TGTGCCTGGCAGCGGACGTTGGAGGGGACTGAAGCTTTCTTT. V and J are TRBV30 and TRBJ1-1; tentatively, D is TRBD1 (5 bases). This CDR3 is built from 14 residues. Trimming took off 5 bases at V and 5 bases at J, with 18 bases between the two ends. From germline, CDR1 is GTSNPN and CDR2 SVGIG (reference sequence).